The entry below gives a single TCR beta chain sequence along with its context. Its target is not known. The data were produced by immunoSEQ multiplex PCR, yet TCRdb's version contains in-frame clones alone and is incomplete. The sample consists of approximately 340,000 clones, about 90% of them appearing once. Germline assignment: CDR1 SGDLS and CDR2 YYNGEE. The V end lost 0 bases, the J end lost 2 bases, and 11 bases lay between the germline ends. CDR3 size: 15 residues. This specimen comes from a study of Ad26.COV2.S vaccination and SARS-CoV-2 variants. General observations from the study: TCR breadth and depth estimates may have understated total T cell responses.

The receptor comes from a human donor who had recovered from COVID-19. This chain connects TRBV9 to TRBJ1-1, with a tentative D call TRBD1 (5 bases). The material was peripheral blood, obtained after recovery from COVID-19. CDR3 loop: CASSVVDSGNTEAFF. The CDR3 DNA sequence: TGTGCCAGCAGCGTAGTCGACAGTGGAAACACTGAAGCTTTCTTT.